The 23 T cell receptor beta chains below all came from one sample that was sequenced in a study of early T cells in non-severe SARS-CoV-2 infection. TCRdb re-called the 5' RACE reads through MiXCR, storing one row per CDR3 protein. This sample has some 81,000 distinct CDR3 sequences, with around 16% found just once. Specimen: whole blood. All receptors derive from an adult who was a healthcare worker with PCR-confirmed SARS-CoV-2 infection or an uninfected control (not recorded which).

V usage is TRBV28 and J usage is TRBJ1-2; 8 nucleotides agree with TRBD1. The CDR3 contains 14 residues. Trimming removed 6 bases from V and 8 bases from J; junction bases left unmatched: 11. Germline values: CDR1 MDHEN, CDR2 SYDVKM. The CDR3 region has the DNA TGTGCCAGCAGACATCAGGGGGCGCAAAGGGGCTACACCTTC. Its translation is CASRHQGAQRGYTF.

This clonotype has more than one count but fewer than ten. The chain joins TRBV11-2 to TRBJ1-5, with D possibly TRBD1 on 6 matching bases. Germline assignment: CDR1 SGHAT and CDR2 FQNNGV. The CDR3 consists of 13 residues. V dropped 10 bases and J dropped 4 bases, with 14 bases sitting between them. CDR3 coding DNA: TGTGCCACCCACAGGGATTCGAATCAGCCCCAGCATTTT. Translation: CATHRDSNQPQHF.

The rearrangement links TRBV7-8 to TRBJ2-7; 8 positions match TRBD1. The CDR3 spans 14 residues. Germline CDR1 and CDR2: SGHVS and FQNEAQ. Trimming at V came to 6 bases and at J to 2 bases, leaving 6 bases not matched to a gene. The CDR3 here is CASSTGTGTYEQYF. The DNA for the CDR3 is TGTGCCAGCAGTACCGGGACAGGCACCTACGAGCAGTACTTC.

Concerning this clonotype itself: This may stem from a read error, because a much larger clone lies one nucleotide away. This sequence joins TRBV6-2 or TRBV6-3 and TRBJ2-1, with D unclear. Germline V lookup: CDR1 MNHEY, CDR2 SVGEGT. Trimming removed 5 bases at V and 2 bases at J, with 19 bases between. The CDR3 runs to 17 residues. The CDR3 DNA follows: TGTGCCAGCAGTCTCCTCTCCCTCGACTCGACCTACAATGAGCAGTTCTTC. This encodes CASSLLSLDSTYNEQFF.

A few counts support this clonotype. The chain carries TRBV7-9 and TRBJ2-3; no clear D gene. Germline V lookup: CDR1 SEHNR, CDR2 FQNEAQ (reference sequence). This CDR3 is 12 amino acids long. V lost 7 bases, J lost 6 bases, and 11 bases lay in between. The CDR3 spells CASTFPADTQYF. The CDR3 region has the DNA TGTGCCAGCACTTTTCCGGCGGATACGCAGTATTTT.

This clonotype was counted only a few times. The chain couples TRBV5-4 to TRBJ2-1; 13 bases are a match to TRBD2. Germline CDR1 is SGHNT and CDR2 is YYREEE (reference sequence). The V segment lost 6 bases and the J segment 9 bases; nucleotides outside the gene matches: 12. The CDR3 totals 16 residues. The CDR3: CASNSMTSGGWSEQFF. The CDR3, as DNA: TGTGCCAGCAATTCTATGACTAGCGGGGGGTGGAGTGAGCAGTTCTTC.

This clonotype occurred a few times. The rearrangement links TRBV20-1 to TRBJ2-2; TRBD2 might be the D (6 bases). Germline CDR1 and CDR2: DFQATT and SNEGSKA (reference sequence). V was pared by 2 bases and J by 6 bases, with 10 bases between. This CDR3 has 13 amino acids. This chain's CDR3 is CSARFTSPGELFF. CDR3 sequence (DNA): TGCAGTGCTAGATTCACTAGCCCCGGGGAGCTGTTTTTT.

This clonotype has more than one count but fewer than ten. The V and J genes are TRBV12-3 or TRBV12-4 and TRBJ2-7, with TRBD1 as a possible D gene (6 bases). The CDR3 spans 12 residues. V lost 7 bases and J 3 bases, leaving 10 bases between the germline ends. The CDR3 here is CASMGAVYEQYF. The CDR3 region has the DNA TGTGCCAGCATGGGGGCCGTCTACGAGCAGTACTTC.

At least ten counts were recorded for this clonotype. The chain combines TRBV7-2 with TRBJ2-7; TRBD1 matches 8 bases. The CDR3 extends over 13 amino acids. J was trimmed by 4 bases and V by 5 bases; bases with no gene match: 4. CDR1 SGHTA and CDR2 FQGNSA come from the germline V gene. The CDR3 loop reads CASSTRTGYEQYF. Here the CDR3 DNA reads TGTGCCAGCAGCACCCGGACAGGGTACGAGCAGTACTTC. Based on the CDR3 plus reference TRBV7-2 and TRBJ2-7, the full variable domain is GAGVSQSPSNKVTEKGKDVELRCDPISGHTALYWYRQSLGQGLEFLIYFQGNSAPDKSGLPSDRFSAERTGGSVSTLTIQRTQQEDSAVYLCASSTRTGYEQYFGPGTRLTVT.

This clonotype was counted between two and nine times. The chain carries TRBV6-6 and TRBJ2-7, with D unresolved. CDR1 is MNHNY and CDR2 is SVGAGI in the germline V gene (reference sequence). This CDR3 region has 15 residues. V gave up 4 bases and J gave up 4 bases, with 17 bases separating them. CDR3 in DNA: TGTGCCAGCAGTTCCCCTCTTAGCCAAGGTTACGAGCAGTACTTC. Residues: CASSSPLSQGYEQYF.

The chain links TRBV5-1 to TRBJ1-1; D is ambiguous. The CDR3 contains 15 residues. V was cut by 4 bases and J by 3 bases, with 16 bases left in between. Germline V gene lookup returns CDR1 SGHRS and CDR2 YFSETQ. This chain's CDR3 is CASSHRPGPDTEAFF. As DNA, the CDR3 is TGCGCCAGCAGCCATCGGCCTGGGCCCGACACTGAAGCTTTCTTT.

This clonotype was seen a handful of times. The J gene is TRBJ2-7, the V gene TRBV6-6; 10 nucleotides agree with TRBD2. CDR3 length: 16 residues. With 6 bases clipped from V and 2 bases from J, the junction kept 10 bases outside the gene matches. CDR1 and CDR2 from the germline V gene are MNHNY and SVGAGI (reference sequence). This chain's CDR3 is CASRVLLAGIPYEQYF. In DNA form, the CDR3 reads TGTGCCAGCAGAGTATTACTAGCGGGGATTCCCTACGAGCAGTACTTC.

This clonotype was seen a handful of times. This rearrangement joins TRBV19 to TRBJ2-1, with a tentative D call TRBD2 (5 bases). Trimming shortened V by 5 bases and J by 8 bases, and 16 bases separated the two germline ends. Germline V CDR1 and CDR2: LNHDA, SQIVND (reference sequence). The CDR3 extends over 14 amino acids. CDR3 sequence: CASSPRTPEDEQFF. CDR3 DNA: TGTGCCAGTAGTCCCCGGACCCCGGAGGATGAGCAGTTCTTC.

This clonotype has a handful of counts. The J gene is TRBJ1-5, the V gene TRBV3-1; 9 bases align to TRBD1. Germline V lookup: CDR1 LGHDT, CDR2 YNNKEL (reference sequence). The CDR3 is 15 amino acids. V lost 4 bases and J lost 6; bases outside the gene matches: 7. In DNA, the CDR3 is TGTGCCAGCAGCCCAACACCACAGGGGGCTCAGCCCCAGCATTTT. Amino acid sequence: CASSPTPQGAQPQHF.

This clonotype was counted only a few times. V gene TRBV14 combines with J gene TRBJ2-2; D is ambiguous. Germline-derived CDR1 and CDR2 are SGHDN and FVKESK. V shed 4 bases and J shed 5 bases, with 17 bases lying between them. This CDR3 region has 16 residues. CDR3 region: CASSPDTSLPTGELFF. DNA for the CDR3: TGTGCCAGCAGCCCCGACACAAGTCTACCAACCGGGGAGCTGTTTTTT.

This clonotype was seen only a few times. The rearrangement links TRBV7-9 to TRBJ2-1, with TRBD1 matching over 7 bases. With 5 bases clipped from V and 8 bases from J, the junction kept 15 bases outside the gene matches. CDR3 length: 16 residues. Germline assignment: CDR1 SEHNR and CDR2 FQNEAQ (reference sequence). CDR3 in DNA: TGTGCCAGCAGCGACAGGGACAAAGACTTTCTGCATGAGCAGTTCTTC. It encodes CASSDRDKDFLHEQFF.

The chain employs TRBV6-5 and TRBJ1-1; 8 bases fit TRBD1. V was clipped by 5 bases and J by 0 bases; unmatched bases: 8. This CDR3 is 16 amino acids long. Germline V CDR1 and CDR2: MNHEY, SVGAGI. CDR3 residues: CASSTLRTGLNTEAFF. The CDR3 coding sequence is TGTGCCAGCAGTACCCTTCGGACAGGGTTGAACACTGAAGCTTTCTTT.

This clonotype has only a few counts. V is TRBV7-9 and J is TRBJ2-5; D uncertain. In germline, CDR1 is SEHNR, CDR2 FQNEAQ (reference sequence). The CDR3 is 11 residues long. Between the trimmed V and J ends, which lost 4 bases and 5 bases, there was a span of 5 bases. The CDR3: CASSYLETQYF. CDR3 sequence (DNA): TGTGCCAGCAGCTACCTGGAGACCCAGTACTTC.

The table lists this clonotype with a count of one. The chain couples TRBV19 to TRBJ2-2; D gene uncertain. The CDR3 is 14 amino acids. V lost 1 base and J 0 bases, leaving 3 bases between the germline ends. In germline, CDR1 is LNHDA, CDR2 SQIVND (reference sequence). DNA of the CDR3: TGTGCCAGTAGTATAGCTTCGAACACCGGGGAGCTGTTTTTT. This translates into CASSIASNTGELFF.

The gene calls are TRBV7-2 and TRBJ2-1; no firm D call. V was pared by 2 bases and J by 2 bases, with 7 bases between. The CDR3 is 14 amino acids. Germline V CDR1 and CDR2: SGHTA, FQGNSA. CDR3 in amino acids: CASSLSPAYNEQFF. Written as DNA, the CDR3 is TGTGCCAGCAGCTTATCCCCAGCCTACAATGAGCAGTTCTTC. Filled out from reference TRBV7-2 and TRBJ2-1, the complete variable domain reads GAGVSQSPSNKVTEKGKDVELRCDPISGHTALYWYRQSLGQGLEFLIYFQGNSAPDKSGLPSDRFSAERTGGSVSTLTIQRTQQEDSAVYLCASSLSPAYNEQFFGPGTRLTVL.

V usage is TRBV6-1 and J usage is TRBJ1-2; D ambiguous. This CDR3 region has 13 residues. The V gene lost 7 bases and the J gene lost 2 bases, with 11 bases spanning the gap. CDR1 is MNHNS and CDR2 is SASEGT in the germline V gene. CDR3 amino acids: CASNDGPNYGYTF. DNA of the CDR3: TGTGCCAGCAACGACGGACCAAACTATGGCTACACCTTC.

The chain combines TRBV20-1 with TRBJ1-4; no reliable D call. V lost 0 bases and J lost 7, with 12 bases in between. Germline V gene lookup returns CDR1 DFQATT and CDR2 SNEGSKA (reference sequence). The CDR3 is made up of 14 amino acids. CDR3 DNA sequence: TGCAGTGCTAGAGATAGTTTAGTTACTGAAAAACTGTTTTTT. Residues: CSARDSLVTEKLFF.

The chain employs TRBV11-2 and TRBJ2-1; D gene uncertain. Germline lookup yields CDR1 SGHAT and CDR2 FQNNGV. V lost 2 bases, J lost 6 bases, and 8 bases lay in between. The CDR3 is 13 residues long. The CDR3 is CASSLSQPNEQFF. CDR3 nucleotide sequence: TGTGCCAGCAGCTTATCGCAACCCAATGAGCAGTTCTTC.